Shown below are 2 T cell receptor beta chains from a single sample sequenced in a study of cytomegalovirus exposure and HLA in healthy donors. PCR was performed using 60 Vbeta and 13 Jbeta primers. The data were produced by immunoSEQ multiplex PCR, yet TCRdb's version contains in-frame clones alone and is incomplete. The sample lists about 150,000 clones, 60% to 85% seen once, with 5% to 6.5% in the top ten. Sequencing used PBMCs. The receptors derive from a man between 50 and 59 years old in good health and CMV-seropositive.

This clone has only one observation. The gene calls are TRBV19 and TRBJ2-5; TRBD1 matches 7 bases. The DNA end favors TRBJ2-7, so the J call may be wrong. Germline loops: CDR1 LNHDA, CDR2 SQIVND (reference sequence). This CDR3 comprises 16 residues. Here the CDR3 DNA reads TGTGCCAGTAGTCTCGGACAGGACTCCCTCTCCTACGAGCAGTACTTC. This gives the protein CASSLGQDSLSYEQYF.

The chain couples TRBV19 to TRBJ1-3; D unresolved. Trimming removed 6 bases from V and 3 bases from J, with 3 bases in between. The germline gives CDR1 LNHDA, CDR2 SQIVND (reference sequence). This CDR3 has 11 residues. The CDR3 sequence is CASSGGNTIYF. The CDR3, as DNA: TGTGCCAGTAGCGGTGGAAACACCATATATTTT.